Below, one T cell receptor (beta chain) is given with its context. The antigen is not known. Despite likely unrecorded immune exposures, the donors were nominally healthy at the time of sampling. This PCR relied on a set of 60 Vbeta primers and 13 Jbeta primers. Profiled with immunoSEQ multiplex PCR; TCRdb holds only in-frame clones, not every one. The data contain 90,000 to 120,000 clones, less than 80% of them singletons. These data are taken from a study of cytomegalovirus exposure and HLA in healthy donors. Study-wide results and limits: Available immune exposure information was restricted to CMV serostatus only. There were 160 or so TCR beta chains listed as cytomegalovirus-associated. Per a prior analysis, the majority of TCR beta V segments were productive roughly 90% or roughly 30% of the time.

CDR3 length: 17 residues. The junction had 10 bases not matched to a gene; V was cut back by 1 base and J by 5 bases. Germline CDR1 is SGHTA and CDR2 is FQGNSA. This clonotype was obtained from a man younger than 45 in good health and CMV-seronegative. Source material: PBMCs. This chain uses TRBV7-2 with TRBJ2-3, with 9 bases fitting TRBD2. CDR3 coding DNA: TGTGCCAGCAGCTTAGAGCGGGGCGGGAGGGTTGGAGATACGCAGTATTTT. Residues: CASSLERGGRVGDTQYF.